Given below is one T cell receptor (beta chain) in context. TCRdb's copy holds only in-frame clones and misses some; the assay was immunoSEQ multiplex PCR. The sample records around 44,000 clones, 80% to 90% being singletons. This record comes from a study of radiotherapy plus CTLA-4 blockade in lung cancer. V was clipped by 3 bases and J by 6 bases, with 18 bases between them. The length of the CDR3 is 16 residues. The germline V gene encodes CDR1 LGHNA and CDR2 YSLEER. The chain has TRBV4-3 and TRBJ2-1, with D maybe TRBD1 (6 bases). The sequencing used peripheral blood, collected from a patient treated with radiotherapy plus ipilimumab. The sequence was obtained from a human donor with non-small cell lung cancer that progressed on radiotherapy plus ipilimumab. Some clones in this sample may be carry-over from other donors' samples. The CDR3 nucleotides are TGCGCCAGCAGCCAGATCGGACTCTTGGGGGCCAATGAGCAGTTCTTC. Translating gives CASSQIGLLGANEQFF.